Each of the 20 T cell receptor beta chains below was sequenced from the same sample in a study of PD-1 blockade in classical Hodgkin lymphoma. Noted time point: cycle 4 day 1 (C4D1), after more than five weeks of nivolumab. In every patient, relapse followed autologous stem cell transplantation, while exposure to brentuximab vedotin differed. Produced via immunoSEQ multiplex PCR; TCRdb's table is partial and in-frame only. Here the sample spans 99,000 or so clones, 89% being singletons. The sequenced sample was peripheral blood mononuclear cells (PBMCs), obtained before the fourth cycle of nivolumab. The receptors were gathered from a human donor with classical Hodgkin lymphoma.

The CDR3 is CSVVRGQNTEAFF. The DNA for the CDR3 is TGCAGCGTTGTTCGGGGGCAGAACACTGAAGCTTTCTTT. The chain couples TRBV29-1 to TRBJ1-1; D may be TRBD1 (6 bases). V was clipped by 4 bases and J by 1 base, with 10 bases between them. The germline gives CDR1 SQVTM, CDR2 ANQGSEA. The CDR3 has 13 amino acids.

The gene calls are TRBV28 and TRBJ1-2, with TRBD1 as a possible D gene (6 bases). V was cut by 6 bases and J by 2 bases, with 13 bases left in between. The CDR3 totals 14 residues. Germline-derived CDR1 and CDR2 are MDHEN and SYDVKM. This CDR3 reads CASSPPQGNYGYTF. In DNA, the CDR3 is TGTGCCAGCAGCCCTCCCCAGGGGAACTATGGCTACACCTTC.

The chain couples TRBV6-5 to TRBJ2-5; 7 bases fit TRBD1. CDR3 length: 15 amino acids. Germline CDR1 MNHEY, CDR2 SVGAGI. V was clipped by 2 bases and J by 3 bases; unmatched bases: 6. CDR3 sequence reads: CASSYTGTVKETQYF. The DNA for the CDR3 is TGTGCCAGCAGTTACACCGGGACAGTAAAAGAGACCCAGTACTTC.

J is TRBJ1-3 and V is TRBV29-1, with D perhaps TRBD1 (5 bases). The germline V and J ends were trimmed by 5 bases and 1 base, with 12 bases remaining between them. Germline CDR1 and CDR2: SQVTM and ANQGSEA. This CDR3 is built from 14 residues. The CDR3 region has the DNA TGCAGCGTTAGCGTGGGGGTTTCTGGAAACACCATATATTTT. Its protein is CSVSVGVSGNTIYF.

This clone occurred once. The chain links TRBV25-1 to TRBJ2-2; 9 nucleotides agree with TRBD2. The V gene end was trimmed by 2 bases and the J gene end by 5 bases; junction bases not matched to a gene: 9. This CDR3 has 17 residues. In germline, CDR1 is MGHDK, CDR2 SYGVNS. The CDR3 reads CASSEGRAGGRTGELFF. CDR3 DNA sequence: TGTGCCAGCAGTGAAGGTCGAGCGGGAGGACGGACCGGGGAGCTGTTTTTT.

The CDR3 protein is CASSVEITGLYSNQPQHF. CDR3 coding DNA: TGTGCCAGCAGTGTGGAAATCACGGGGCTTTATAGCAATCAGCCCCAGCATTTT. This chain links TRBV2 with TRBJ1-5, with a tentative D call TRBD1 (5 bases). The CDR3 has 18 residues. V was shortened by 4 bases and J by 0 bases, with 19 bases between the two germline ends. From germline, CDR1 is SNHLY and CDR2 FYNNEI.

The chain employs TRBV29-1 and TRBJ2-1; 7 nucleotides align to TRBD2. V shed 4 bases and J 4 bases; nucleotides not matched to a gene: 7. CDR3 length: 14 residues. CDR1 is SQVTM and CDR2 is ANQGSEA in the germline V gene. CDR3 coding DNA: TGCAGCGTTGCTGCGGGAGCATCATACAATGAGCAGTTCTTC. It translates to CSVAAGASYNEQFF.

This chain connects TRBV19 to TRBJ1-4; a possible D gene is TRBD1 (6 bases). Germline V gives CDR1 LNHDA, CDR2 SQIVND (reference sequence). The CDR3 spans 16 residues. The V and J ends lost 2 bases and 3 bases respectively, with 13 bases between them. CDR3 nucleotide sequence: TGTGCCAGTAGTATAACAGGGCCTCCTGCTAATGAAAAACTGTTTTTT. Translated: CASSITGPPANEKLFF.

This chain joins TRBV7-2 and TRBJ2-1, with D perhaps matching TRBD1 (7 bases). This CDR3 has 13 residues. V shed 5 bases and J shed 9 bases, with 14 bases lying between them. CDR1 SGHTA and CDR2 FQGNSA come from the germline V gene. Here the CDR3 reads CASSTRQGGEQFF. CDR3 DNA: TGTGCCAGCAGCACCCGACAGGGAGGTGAGCAGTTCTTC.

This clone was picked up a small number of times. The chain has TRBV19 and TRBJ2-5; D is perhaps TRBD2 (5 bases). With 5 bases removed from V and 5 bases from J, the gap between germline ends came to 15 bases. Germline V gives CDR1 LNHDA, CDR2 SQIVND (reference sequence). The CDR3 is 14 residues long. The CDR3 coding sequence is TGTGCCAGTAGTCTAGCCGGCGGCGTCGAGACCCAGTACTTC. Translation: CASSLAGGVETQYF.

The chain joins TRBV13 to TRBJ1-3; D remains unclear. Trimming took off 4 bases at V and 4 bases at J, with 14 bases between the two ends. This CDR3 spans 15 amino acids. Looked up from germline, CDR1 is PRHDT and CDR2 is FYEKMQ (reference sequence). The CDR3 DNA reads as TGTGCCAGCAGCTCCCTAGGGAGGACCGGAAACACCATATATTTT. Protein sequence: CASSSLGRTGNTIYF.

The chain links TRBV5-4 to TRBJ2-7; D perhaps matches TRBD2 (5 bases). Trimming pared 1 base from V and 2 bases from J, leaving 10 bases between. The germline V gene encodes CDR1 SGHNT and CDR2 YYREEE (reference sequence). The CDR3 runs to 14 residues. This CDR3 reads CASSLNGNPYEQYF. The CDR3 nucleotides read TGTGCCAGCAGCTTGAACGGGAACCCCTACGAGCAGTACTTC.

This clone showed up just once. This chain links TRBV27 with TRBJ2-2; 11 bases are a match to TRBD2. J gave up 7 bases and V 4 bases, and 8 bases lay outside the gene matches. CDR1 and CDR2 from the germline V gene are MNHEY and SMNVEV (reference sequence). The length of the CDR3 is 16 residues. The CDR3 nucleotides read TGTGCCAGCAGTTCTAGCGGGAGGCAAATTGGCGGGGAGCTGTTTTTT. It is translated as CASSSSGRQIGGELFF.

Points on this clone: Sequence at one end of the junction differs from germline and may be a read error. V usage is TRBV7-7 and J usage is TRBJ2-5, with D possibly being TRBD2 (6 bases). The CDR3 is 15 amino acids. The germline V gene encodes CDR1 SSHAT and CDR2 FNYEAQ (reference sequence). The CDR3 coding sequence is TGTGCTAGCAGCTTAAACGCGGGGCAGCAAGAGACCCAGTACTTC. Its translation is CASSLNAGQQETQYF.

This clone was seen only once. This sequence joins TRBV6-5 and TRBJ1-4, with TRBD1 matching 7 bases. Germline V gene sequence: CDR1 MNHEY, CDR2 SVGAGI. The V and J ends lost 6 bases and 4 bases, in that order; junction bases with no gene match: 5. The CDR3 loop spans 14 amino acids. CDR3 nucleotides: TGTGCCAGCAGCCGGACAGGAGGTAATGAAAAACTGTTTTTT. Its protein product is CASSRTGGNEKLFF.

The chain combines TRBV2 with TRBJ1-4; D uncertain. This CDR3 spans 13 amino acids. V lost 8 bases and J 6 bases, leaving 13 bases between the germline ends. Germline V gives CDR1 SNHLY, CDR2 FYNNEI. CDR3 region: CASVEEADEKLFF. The DNA for the CDR3 is TGTGCCAGCGTCGAGGAGGCAGATGAAAAACTGTTTTTT.

The chain recombines TRBV11-2 with TRBJ2-7; D is uncertain. This CDR3 spans 15 amino acids. V gave up 1 base and J gave up 2 bases, with 12 bases separating them. Germline CDR1 SGHAT, CDR2 FQNNGV. CDR3 region: CASSLASRVPYEQYF. The CDR3 nucleotides read TGTGCCAGCAGCTTAGCTTCACGTGTGCCCTACGAGCAGTACTTC.

The V and J genes are TRBV15 and TRBJ1-3, with 8 nucleotides matching TRBD1. CDR1 is LNHNV and CDR2 is YYDKDF in the germline V gene (reference sequence). CDR3 length: 15 residues. V lost 5 bases, J lost 1 base, and 4 bases stayed unmatched. The CDR3 DNA is TGTGCCACCAGCTCTCACAGGGGGTCTGGAAACACCATATATTTT. Amino acids: CATSSHRGSGNTIYF.

This rearrangement joins TRBV2 to TRBJ2-5, with D perhaps matching TRBD1 (5 bases). The germline V gene has CDR1 SNHLY and CDR2 FYNNEI. This CDR3 is built from 14 residues. V was pared by 7 bases and J by 3 bases, with 15 bases between. CDR3 DNA sequence: TGTGCCAGCATGGCCAGGGAATTCAAAGAGACCCAGTACTTC. The encoded protein is CASMAREFKETQYF.

The gene calls are TRBV7-2 and TRBJ1-3, with D possibly being TRBD1 (5 bases). This CDR3 comprises 14 residues. V was clipped by 5 bases and J by 4 bases, with 12 bases between them. Germline assignment: CDR1 SGHTA and CDR2 FQGNSA. The chain's CDR3 is CASSDRTIGNTIYF. CDR3 sequence (DNA): TGTGCCAGCAGCGATCGGACAATCGGAAACACCATATATTTT.